The 3 T cell receptor beta chains in this list originate from one sample, sequenced in a study of shared clonotypes between healthy human individuals. Data came from immunoSEQ multiplex PCR; TCRdb stores just in-frame clones and leaves some out. Of about 2 million clones in the sample, roughly 95% were seen once. The sequencing sample was made of naive CD4+ T cells sorted from blood. Subset described: CD45RA+ positively selected. The source of these receptors is a man in his late teens or twenties in good health.

The rearrangement links TRBV5-5 to TRBJ1-5; possible D gene TRBD1, 6 bases. V lost 0 bases and J lost 2, with 6 bases in between. The CDR3 consists of 14 residues. The germline CDR1 and CDR2 sequences are SGHKS and YYEKEE (reference sequence). CDR3 sequence (DNA): TGTGCCAGCAGCTTGGGGACAGGCAATCAGCCCCAGCATTTT. Residues: CASSLGTGNQPQHF.

This chain uses TRBV9 with TRBJ2-1; a weak D match, TRBD2 (5 bases). CDR1 is SGDLS, CDR2 YYNGEE, per germline. This CDR3 spans 15 amino acids. V lost 0 bases, J lost 4 bases, and 11 bases lay in between. The CDR3 loop is CASSVGIGGYNEQFF. The CDR3 nucleotides read TGTGCCAGCAGCGTAGGAATTGGCGGGTACAATGAGCAGTTCTTC. Looking up the rest from reference TRBV9 and TRBJ2-1 gives the full variable domain: DSGVTQTPKHLITATGQRVTLRCSPRSGDLSVYWYQQSLDQGLQFLIQYYNGEERAKGNILERFSAQQFPDLHSELNLSSLELGDSALYFCASSVGIGGYNEQFFGPGTRLTVL.

The V gene is TRBV5-1, the J gene TRBJ2-2, with 7 bases identical to TRBD2. This CDR3 comprises 16 residues. Looked up from germline, CDR1 is SGHRS and CDR2 is YFSETQ. V was pared by 1 base and J by 2 bases, with 5 bases of the junction left unmatched. Here the CDR3 reads CASSLSAGDNTGELFF. CDR3 sequence (DNA): TGCGCCAGCAGCTTGTCTGCGGGGGATAACACCGGGGAGCTGTTTTTT.